A single sample is the source of the 23 T cell receptor beta chains below, sequenced in a study of T cell changes during pregnancy in multiple sclerosis. The assay was immunoSEQ multiplex PCR, and TCRdb's table has in-frame clones only and misses some. The repertoire holds 61,000 or so clones, with around 93% as singletons. This specimen consisted of CD4+ T cells from peripheral blood mononuclear cells, obtained before pregnancy. These receptors were obtained from a female donor with multiple sclerosis, enrolled in a pregnancy study.

This rearrangement joins TRBV13 to TRBJ2-3; D ambiguous. Trimming left V 2 bases short and J 0 bases short, with 3 bases between. The germline V gene has CDR1 PRHDT and CDR2 FYEKMQ (reference sequence). The CDR3 sequence is 13 residues long. CDR3 region: CASSLRSTDTQYF. For the CDR3, the DNA is TGTGCCAGCAGCTTACGGAGCACAGATACGCAGTATTTT.

This clone was seen a single time. The chain employs TRBV11-2 and TRBJ2-2; maybe TRBD2 (5 bases). V was clipped by 4 bases and J by 4 bases, with 13 bases between them. Per the germline V gene, CDR1 is SGHAT and CDR2 is FQNNGV. The CDR3 has 15 amino acids. CDR3 in DNA: TGTGCCAGCAGCTCCCTTATGGGAGCCACCGGGGAGCTGTTTTTT. Amino acids: CASSSLMGATGELFF.

This chain joins TRBV4-2 and TRBJ1-4, with a weak D call TRBD1 (5 bases). Deletions cut 0 bases from V and 8 bases from J, with 19 bases between. Germline V CDR1 and CDR2: LGHNA, YNFKEQ. The CDR3 spans 17 residues. The CDR3 bases are TGTGCCAGCAGCCAAGATAGAATTGGGGGGGTTGACGAAAAACTGTTTTTT. Translation: CASSQDRIGGVDEKLFF.

This chain joins TRBV5-6 and TRBJ1-2; D may be TRBD1 (6 bases). The CDR3 runs 14 residues. Germline V lookup: CDR1 SGHDT, CDR2 YYEEEE. The V end was cut by 8 bases, the J end by 6 bases, with 20 bases between. DNA of the CDR3: TGTGCCAGTAGTGGGGGCAGCGGAAGGGATGGCTACACCTTC. Amino acid sequence: CASSGGSGRDGYTF.

The chain combines TRBV21-1 with TRBJ2-7; whether TRBD2, the table's D call, matches the DNA was not checked. TRBV21-1 represents a pseudogene. The CDR3 spans 14 residues. The CDR3 loop is CASSKGLGSGGQYF. CDR3 sequence (DNA): TGTGCCAGCAGCAAAGGATTAGGTTCGGGGGGGCAGTACTTC.

The CDR3 DNA sequence: TGTGCCAGCTCACCACCGGGGCGAAACACTGAAGCTTTCTTT. Its translation is CASSPPGRNTEAFF. The gene calls are TRBV18 and TRBJ1-1, with a possible D match to TRBD1 (5 bases). Deletions cut 0 bases from V and 2 bases from J, with 7 bases between. The germline gives CDR1 KGHSH, CDR2 LQKENI. The CDR3 runs to 14 residues. Full variable domain (missing parts from reference TRBV18 and TRBJ1-1): NAGVMQNPRHLVRRRGQEARLRCSPMKGHSHVYWYRQLPEEGLKFMVYLQKENIIDESGMPKERFSAEFPKEGPSILRIQQVVRGDSAAYFCASSPPGRNTEAFFGQGTRLTVV.

The rearrangement links TRBV7-8 to TRBJ2-7; 7 bases are shared with TRBD2. The J segment lost 1 base and the V segment lost 5 bases, leaving 20 bases of the junction unmatched. This CDR3 has 19 residues. Germline CDR1 SGHVS, CDR2 FQNEAQ. The CDR3 DNA follows: TGTGCCAGCAGCGGCTACGGGACTATGACGAGGGTTTTATCCTACGAGCAGTACTTC. This codes for CASSGYGTMTRVLSYEQYF.

The V and J genes are TRBV5-6 and TRBJ2-5; D is perhaps TRBD2 (5 bases). The germline V gene encodes CDR1 SGHDT and CDR2 YYEEEE. With 1 base removed from V and 7 bases from J, the gap between germline ends came to 11 bases. The CDR3 consists of 13 residues. Here the CDR3 DNA reads TGTGCCAGCAGCTTGAATGGACTGAGGACCCAGTACTTC. It translates to CASSLNGLRTQYF.

The genes are TRBV19 and TRBJ2-1; D gene unclear. The germline gives CDR1 LNHDA, CDR2 SQIVND (reference sequence). V was shortened by 5 bases and J by 4 bases, with 9 bases between the two germline ends. The CDR3 contains 13 residues. In nucleotides, the CDR3 is TGTGCCAGTAGTCGGTCCAGGTACAATGAGCAGTTCTTC. Translation: CASSRSRYNEQFF. Based on the CDR3 plus reference TRBV19 and TRBJ2-1, the full variable domain is DGGITQSPKYLFRKEGQNVTLSCEQNLNHDAMYWYRQDPGQGLRLIYYSQIVNDFQKGDIAEGYSVSREKKESFPLTVTSAQKNPTAFYLCASSRSRYNEQFFGPGTRLTVL.

The CDR3 reads CASSQEGDRGRNEQFF. The CDR3 nucleotides are TGTGCCAGCAGCCAAGAGGGGGACAGGGGTAGGAATGAGCAGTTCTTC. The V and J genes are TRBV4-2 and TRBJ2-1, with 10 nucleotides matching TRBD1. The CDR3 sequence is 16 residues long. Trimming cost V 0 bases and J 7 bases; bases outside gene matches: 6. From germline, CDR1 is LGHNA and CDR2 YNFKEQ.

This CDR3 reads CASSLAGWAGGNGELFF. In nucleotides, the CDR3 is TGTGCCAGCAGCTTAGCGGGGTGGGCAGGGGGCAACGGGGAGCTGTTTTTT. The gene calls are TRBV11-3 and TRBJ2-2, with 8 nucleotides matching TRBD1. Germline CDR1 reads SGHNT; CDR2 reads YENEEA. The CDR3 consists of 17 residues. After removal of 1 base from V and 7 bases from J, the junction contained 11 bases not matched to a gene.

The chain joins TRBV11-3 to TRBJ2-1; D possibly corresponds to TRBD2 (6 bases). Germline V gene lookup returns CDR1 SGHNT and CDR2 YENEEA. V was clipped by 5 bases and J by 6 bases, with 17 bases between them. The CDR3 runs to 15 residues. CDR3 region: CASSPPPRGSNEQFF. DNA of the CDR3: TGTGCCAGCAGCCCCCCCCCGCGGGGTTCCAATGAGCAGTTCTTC.

The J gene is TRBJ2-7, the V gene TRBV7-2; 8 bases are shared with TRBD2. The CDR3 runs to 12 residues. V lost 7 bases, J lost 7 bases, and 6 bases stayed unmatched. Germline CDR1 is SGHTA and CDR2 is FQGNSA. CDR3 protein: CASNRPGGEQYF. The CDR3 DNA reads TGTGCCAGCAACCGCCCGGGGGGGGAGCAGTACTTC. The complete variable domain, with remaining parts taken from reference TRBV7-2 and TRBJ2-7, reads GAGVSQSPSNKVTEKGKDVELRCDPISGHTALYWYRQSLGQGLEFLIYFQGNSAPDKSGLPSDRFSAERTGGSVSTLTIQRTQQEDSAVYLCASNRPGGEQYFGPGTRLTVT.

This clone showed up just once. The rearrangement uses TRBV5-4 and TRBJ2-2, with TRBD1 matching over 9 bases. The germline V gene encodes CDR1 SGHNT and CDR2 YYREEE (reference sequence). Trimming took 2 bases from V and 4 from J; bases not matched to a gene: 3. This CDR3 is 15 amino acids long. CDR3 in amino acids: CASSFRQGGTGELFF. In nucleotides, the CDR3 is TGTGCCAGCAGCTTTCGACAGGGGGGCACCGGGGAGCTGTTTTTT.

This clone was recorded only once. The chain couples TRBV6-6 to TRBJ2-1, with D perhaps TRBD1 (5 bases). The CDR3 is 14 residues long. Between the trimmed V and J ends, which lost 6 bases and 4 bases, there was a span of 13 bases. Per germline, CDR1 MNHNY and CDR2 SVGAGI (reference sequence). CDR3 protein: CASSTGLRYNEQFF. The CDR3 region has the DNA TGTGCCAGCAGCACAGGTCTCAGATACAATGAGCAGTTCTTC.

The chain has TRBV2 and TRBJ2-2, with 9 nucleotides matching TRBD2. Germline V lookup: CDR1 SNHLY, CDR2 FYNNEI. The CDR3 is made up of 16 amino acids. After removal of 1 base from V and 4 bases from J, the junction contained 4 bases not matched to a gene. The CDR3 here is CASSEGLAESTGELFF. The DNA for the CDR3 is TGTGCCAGCAGTGAAGGACTAGCGGAGAGCACCGGGGAGCTGTTTTTT.

The chain is built from TRBV2 and TRBJ1-2; D ambiguous. The CDR3 sequence is 15 residues long. V dropped 6 bases and J dropped 8 bases, with 22 bases sitting between them. Germline V CDR1 and CDR2: SNHLY, FYNNEI. The CDR3 nucleotides are TGTGCCAGCAGCCTTCTCCCTGGGCCCCCCAGAGGCTACACCTTC. As protein: CASSLLPGPPRGYTF.

The chain is built from TRBV11-2 and TRBJ2-1; 8 bases agree with TRBD2. This CDR3 is 15 amino acids long. CDR1 and CDR2 from the germline V gene are SGHAT and FQNNGV. Trimming at V came to 3 bases and at J to 4 bases, leaving 5 bases not matched to a gene. The CDR3 region is CASSLVAGWYNEQFF. CDR3 sequence (DNA): TGTGCCAGCAGCTTGGTAGCGGGGTGGTACAATGAGCAGTTCTTC.

This rearrangement joins TRBV18 to TRBJ2-3, with 10 bases identical to TRBD2. V lost 3 bases, J lost 6 bases, and 6 bases stayed unmatched. The CDR3 extends over 15 amino acids. Germline V lookup: CDR1 KGHSH, CDR2 LQKENI. The CDR3 bases are TGTGCCAGCTCACCTGCAGCGGGAGGGCCCGATACGCAGTATTTT. Amino acids: CASSPAAGGPDTQYF.

A single count supports this clone. The rearrangement links TRBV28 to TRBJ1-1, with TRBD1 as a possible D gene (6 bases). Between the trimmed V and J ends, which lost 7 bases and 2 bases, there was a span of 14 bases. Germline values: CDR1 MDHEN, CDR2 SYDVKM. The length of the CDR3 is 14 residues. In DNA, the CDR3 is TGTGCCAGCACCCCGGGGGGCGACAACACTGAAGCTTTCTTT. It encodes CASTPGGDNTEAFF.

The rearrangement joins TRBV7-8 to TRBJ2-5; 8 bases match TRBD1. CDR1 is SGHVS and CDR2 is FQNEAQ in the germline V gene. This CDR3 has 16 amino acids. J lost 3 bases, V lost 5 bases, and 11 bases had no gene match. CDR3 loop: CASSPQPRGPKETQYF. The CDR3 coding sequence is TGTGCCAGCAGCCCTCAACCCAGGGGGCCGAAAGAGACCCAGTACTTC.

The chain is built from TRBV14 and TRBJ2-2; 8 bases agree with TRBD2. The V and J ends lost 3 bases and 5 bases, in that order; junction bases with no gene match: 8. Per germline, CDR1 SGHDN and CDR2 FVKESK. The CDR3 length is 16 residues. The CDR3 here is CASSHSAQRETGELFF. Written as DNA, the CDR3 is TGTGCCAGCAGCCATTCGGCCCAGCGGGAGACCGGGGAGCTGTTTTTT.

The chain uses TRBV11-1 and TRBJ2-1, with D tentatively TRBD2 (5 bases). Germline CDR1 is SGHAT and CDR2 is FQDESV (reference sequence). Trimming took off 5 bases at V and 9 bases at J, with 17 bases between the two ends. The CDR3 spans 14 residues. The CDR3 here is CASSPRGLSSEQFF. CDR3 nucleotides: TGTGCCAGCAGCCCCCGAGGGTTGTCTAGTGAGCAGTTCTTC. The full variable domain, in which reference TRBV11-1 and TRBJ2-1 provide the parts outside the CDR3, is EAEVAQSPRYKITEKSQAVAFWCDPISGHATLYWYRQILGQGPELLVQFQDESVVDDSQLPKDRFSAERLKGVDSTLKIQPAELGDSAMYLCASSPRGLSSEQFFGPGTRLTVL.